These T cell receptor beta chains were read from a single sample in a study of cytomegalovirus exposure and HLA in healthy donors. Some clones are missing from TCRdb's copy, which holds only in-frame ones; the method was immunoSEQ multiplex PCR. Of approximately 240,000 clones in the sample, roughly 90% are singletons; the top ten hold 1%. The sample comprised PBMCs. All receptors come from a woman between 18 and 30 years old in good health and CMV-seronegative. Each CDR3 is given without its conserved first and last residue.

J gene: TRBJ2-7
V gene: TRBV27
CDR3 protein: ASRKGTEPYEQY

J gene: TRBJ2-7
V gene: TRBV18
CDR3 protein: ASSPPSGAEQY

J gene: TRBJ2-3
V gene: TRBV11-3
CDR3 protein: ASSFGLAGTDTQY

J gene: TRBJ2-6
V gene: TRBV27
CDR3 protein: ASSFRAGYGANVLT

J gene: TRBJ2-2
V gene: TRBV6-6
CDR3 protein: ASSYTSSGELF

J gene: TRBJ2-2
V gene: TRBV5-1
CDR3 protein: ASSSQTRSSTGELF

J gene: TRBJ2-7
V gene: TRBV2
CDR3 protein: ASSRQGSYEQY

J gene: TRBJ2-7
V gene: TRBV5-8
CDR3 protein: ASSLGGGIYEQY

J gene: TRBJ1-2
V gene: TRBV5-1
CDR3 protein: ASSLVPQNYGYT

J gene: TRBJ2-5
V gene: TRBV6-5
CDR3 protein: ASTRLAGEETQY

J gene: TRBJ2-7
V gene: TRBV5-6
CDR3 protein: ASSTWTGLEQY

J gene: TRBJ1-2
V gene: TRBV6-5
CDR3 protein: ASRGRQGNNYGYT

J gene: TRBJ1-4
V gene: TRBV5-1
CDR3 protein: ASRGSNNEKLF

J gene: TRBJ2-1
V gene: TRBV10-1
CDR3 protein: ASSEELDGEQF

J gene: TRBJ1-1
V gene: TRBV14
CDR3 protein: ASSHLPGQVLGEAF

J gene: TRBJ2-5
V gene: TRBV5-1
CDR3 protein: ASSLGPGGGGTQY

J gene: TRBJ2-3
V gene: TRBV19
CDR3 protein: ASSILSGAFRGGTDTQY

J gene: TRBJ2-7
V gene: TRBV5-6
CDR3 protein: ASRVLAGVEQY

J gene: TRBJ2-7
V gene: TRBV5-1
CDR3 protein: ASSLALGQNSYEQY

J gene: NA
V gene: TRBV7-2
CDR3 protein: ASSWRQGNEQY

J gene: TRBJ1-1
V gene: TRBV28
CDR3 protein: ASSPLTQTGPNTEAF

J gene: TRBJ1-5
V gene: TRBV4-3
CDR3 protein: ASSWDRGRQPQH

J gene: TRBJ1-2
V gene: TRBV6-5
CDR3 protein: ASSVGLGGYT

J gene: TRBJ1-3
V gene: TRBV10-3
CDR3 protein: AISPGSFAGNTIY

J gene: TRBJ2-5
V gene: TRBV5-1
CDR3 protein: ASSEWTSGRGETQY

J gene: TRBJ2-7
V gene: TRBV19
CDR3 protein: ASSIRTSGMYSYEQY

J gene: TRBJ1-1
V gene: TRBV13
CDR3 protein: ASSLDHREAF

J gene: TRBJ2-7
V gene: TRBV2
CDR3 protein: ASSETSTSNSYEQY

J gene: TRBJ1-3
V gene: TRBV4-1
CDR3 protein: ASSQATGGSGNTIY

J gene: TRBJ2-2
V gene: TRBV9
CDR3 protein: ASSARRTDNTGELF

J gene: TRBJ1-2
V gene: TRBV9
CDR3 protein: ASSGDRGILGPNGYT

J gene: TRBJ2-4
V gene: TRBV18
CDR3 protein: ASSPNGPFTENIQY

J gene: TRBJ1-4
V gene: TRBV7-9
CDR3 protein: ASSLWTRQRGEKLF

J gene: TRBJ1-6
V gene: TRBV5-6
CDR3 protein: ASSLDRANSPLH

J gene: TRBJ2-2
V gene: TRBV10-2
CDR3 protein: ASSLTGGLGELF

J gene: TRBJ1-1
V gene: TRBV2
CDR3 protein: ASSGFGQGRSPAEAF

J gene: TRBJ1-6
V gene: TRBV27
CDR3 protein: ASSFQGSNSPLH

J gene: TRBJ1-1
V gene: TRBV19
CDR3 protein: ASSHLGGTEAF

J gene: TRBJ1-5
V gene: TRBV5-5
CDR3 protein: ASSLVINQPQH

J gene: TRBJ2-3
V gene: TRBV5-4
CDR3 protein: ASSSGLATGNTQY

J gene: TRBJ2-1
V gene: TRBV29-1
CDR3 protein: SVEASGGQYNEQF

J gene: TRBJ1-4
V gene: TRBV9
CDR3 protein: ASSVEGGETTNEKLF

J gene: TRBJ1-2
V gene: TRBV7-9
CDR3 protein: ASSPPGTNYGYT

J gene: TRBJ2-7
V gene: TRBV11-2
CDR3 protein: ASSWGTSGTYEQY

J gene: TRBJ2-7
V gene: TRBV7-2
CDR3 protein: ASSLKGGYYEQY

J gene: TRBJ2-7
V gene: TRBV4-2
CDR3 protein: ASRPTSGVSEQY